This T cell receptor (beta chain) was documented in a study of T cell responses to AZD1222 COVID-19 vaccine. Findings of the study overall: Unmutated variant regions are reportedly the target of nearly half of TCRs that are spike-specific.

TCRdb keeps only in-frame clones here, not all; method: immunoSEQ multiplex PCR. Here the sample spans 130,000 to 150,000 clones, about 90% being singletons. Worth noting for this clone: Its antigen is unknown.

The sequencing used peripheral blood, collected on day 0 of AZD1222 vaccination. The sequence derives from an adult in good health.

DNA of the CDR3: TGTGCCAGCAGTGACCCGTCCGCTGAAGCTTTCTTT. Protein: CASSDPSAEAFF. The chain joins TRBV6-1 to TRBJ1-1; D remains ambiguous. Germline assignment: CDR1 MNHNS and CDR2 SASEGT. V lost 3 bases and J 6 bases, leaving 8 bases between the germline ends. This CDR3 contains 12 residues.